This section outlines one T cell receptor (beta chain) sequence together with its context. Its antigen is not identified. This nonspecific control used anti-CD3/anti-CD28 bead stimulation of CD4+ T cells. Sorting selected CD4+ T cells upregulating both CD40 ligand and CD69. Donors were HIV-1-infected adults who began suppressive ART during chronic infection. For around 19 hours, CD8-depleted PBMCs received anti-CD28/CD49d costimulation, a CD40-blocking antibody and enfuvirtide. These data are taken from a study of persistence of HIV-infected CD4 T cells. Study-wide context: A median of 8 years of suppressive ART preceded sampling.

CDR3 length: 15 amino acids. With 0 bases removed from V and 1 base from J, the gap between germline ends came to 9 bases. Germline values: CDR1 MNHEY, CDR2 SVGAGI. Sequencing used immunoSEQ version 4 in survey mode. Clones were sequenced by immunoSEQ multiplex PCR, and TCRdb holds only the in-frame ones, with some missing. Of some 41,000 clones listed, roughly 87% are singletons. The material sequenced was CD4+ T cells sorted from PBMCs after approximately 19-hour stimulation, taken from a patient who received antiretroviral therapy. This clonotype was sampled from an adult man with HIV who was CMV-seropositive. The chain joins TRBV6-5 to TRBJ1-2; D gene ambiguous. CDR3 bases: TGTGCCAGCAGTTACTCATTGTCTTTTAACTATGGCTACACCTTC. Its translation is CASSYSLSFNYGYTF.